This T cell receptor beta chain was obtained from a study of Graves' ophthalmopathy and Graves' hyperthyroidism. Study-wide findings and caveats: A model of 13 signatures distinguished ophthalmopathy from stable hyperthyroidism at roughly 87% sensitivity and roughly 80% specificity.

Germline CDR1 and CDR2: SEHNR and FQNEAQ (reference sequence). V was pared by 6 bases and J by 13 bases, with 15 bases between. There are 11 residues in the CDR3. For this clonotype: Its antigen is still unknown. A much larger clone lies one base from this, so it may be a read error.

TCR beta CDR3 regions were amplified from RNA transcripts. Second-round multiplex PCR came after a first-round RT-PCR that employed HTBI primers. TCRdb redid the calling of the multiplex PCR reads with MiXCR, one entry per CDR3 protein. The profile shows around 660,000 distinct CDR3 sequences, roughly two fifths of them singletons. This receptor was taken from an adult man with Graves' ophthalmopathy. The chain links TRBV7-9 to TRBJ2-5, with D perhaps given as TRBD1 or TRBD2 (5 bases each). The sequencing sample was made of peripheral blood. CDR3: CASRRDGVWYF. The CDR3 DNA sequence: TGTGCCAGCAGGAGGGACGGGGTTTGGTACTTC. Based on the CDR3 plus reference TRBV7-9 and TRBJ2-5, the full variable domain is DTGVSQNPRHKITKRGQNVTFRCDPISEHNRLYWYRQTLGQGPEFLTYFQNEAQLEKSRLLSDRFSAERPKGSFSTLEIQRTEQGDSAMYLCASRRDGVWYFGPGTRLLVL.